The 17 T cell receptor beta chains given below trace back to one sample, sequenced in a study of monozygotic twins with inflammatory bowel disease. TCRdb reworked the 5' RACE reads into one entry per CDR3 protein, no DNA. The specimen's table records fewer than 450,000 distinct CDR3 sequences. The sample taken for sequencing was blood. These receptors were obtained from a human donor with ulcerative colitis or Crohn's disease, or a healthy co-twin of an affected twin (not recorded which).

V gene TRBV7-6 combines with J gene TRBJ2-2; without DNA, the TCRdb call of TRBD1 cannot be checked. This CDR3 contains 15 residues. Germline CDR1 reads SGHVS; CDR2 reads FNYEAQ. CDR3 amino acids: CASRLTGPNTGELFF.

V usage is TRBV2 and J usage is TRBJ2-5; the D call from TCRdb, TRBD2, cannot be confirmed without DNA. The CDR3 has 17 residues. Germline V lookup: CDR1 SNHLY, CDR2 FYNNEI. The CDR3 sequence: CASSPVTTHLYQETQYF. Variable domain in full (rest from reference TRBV2 and TRBJ2-5): EPEVTQTPSHQVTQMGQEVILRCVPISNHLYFYWYRQILGQKVEFLVSFYNNEISEKSEIFDDQFSVERPDGSNFTLKIRSTKLEDSAMYFCASSPVTTHLYQETQYFGPGTRLLVL.

This chain connects TRBV24-1 to TRBJ2-7; TCRdb designates TRBD1, a call that cannot be tested without DNA. Germline V CDR1 and CDR2: KGHDR, SFDVKD. The CDR3 covers 12 residues. The CDR3 is CAIPGHPWEQYF.

The chain employs TRBV5-1 and TRBJ1-1. Germline CDR1 reads SGHRS; CDR2 reads YFSETQ. The CDR3 is made up of 16 amino acids. The CDR3 spells CASSLDQAGRNTEAFF.

This chain links TRBV5-1 with TRBJ2-2; TCRdb selects TRBD1, and the lack of DNA leaves this call unchecked. Germline CDR1 SGHRS, CDR2 YFSETQ. This CDR3 spans 15 amino acids. The CDR3 sequence: CASSLPDRGFGELFF.

The chain is built from TRBV19 and TRBJ2-4. Germline V lookup: CDR1 LNHDA, CDR2 SQIVND (reference sequence). The CDR3 runs to 14 residues. CDR3 sequence: CASSIAAAKNIQYF.

The chain combines TRBV7-2 with TRBJ2-7; TCRdb designates TRBD1, a call that cannot be tested without DNA. The CDR3 spans 14 residues. Germline V gene sequence: CDR1 SGHTA, CDR2 FQGNSA. CDR3: CASSEAGGGYEQYF.

The chain uses TRBV7-2 and TRBJ1-2. This CDR3 has 16 residues. CDR1 is SGHTA and CDR2 is FQGNSA in the germline V gene. CDR3 sequence reads: CASSLFPATINYGYTF.

V and J are TRBV6-2 or TRBV6-3 and TRBJ2-1; checking the TCRdb D call of TRBD2 is not possible without DNA. This CDR3 is 15 amino acids long. The germline CDR1 and CDR2 sequences are MNHEY and SVGEGT. The CDR3 sequence: CASSPNGLPSNEQFF.

V usage is TRBV20-1 and J usage is TRBJ1-1; TCRdb proposes TRBD1, but this gene call is untestable without DNA. This CDR3 contains 13 residues. The germline CDR1 and CDR2 sequences are DFQATT and SNEGSKA (reference sequence). This CDR3 reads CSAASVRDGEAFF.

The V call is TRBV5-4, the J call TRBJ2-3; TCRdb picks TRBD1, but there is no DNA to check that call. The CDR3 runs to 13 residues. Germline V gene sequence: CDR1 SGHNT, CDR2 YYREEE (reference sequence). CDR3: CASSAYRGDTQYF. Filled out from reference TRBV5-4 and TRBJ2-3, the complete variable domain reads ETGVTQSPTHLIKTRGQQVTLRCSSQSGHNTVSWYQQALGQGPQFIFQYYREEENGRGNFPPRFSGLQFPNYSSELNVNALELDDSALYLCASSAYRGDTQYFGPGTRLTVL.

The rearrangement links TRBV15 to TRBJ2-3; there is no DNA to check the TCRdb D call of TRBD2. Per germline, CDR1 LNHNV and CDR2 YYDKDF (reference sequence). The CDR3 is 15 residues long. The CDR3 here is CATSRDGGATDTQYF. Together with reference TRBV15 and TRBJ2-3, the CDR3 gives the full variable domain: DAMVIQNPRYQVTQFGKPVTLSCSQTLNHNVMYWYQQKSSQAPKLLFHYYDKDFNNEADTPDNFQSRRPNTSFCFLDIRSPGLGDTAMYLCATSRDGGATDTQYFGPGTRLTVL.

The chain uses TRBV7-2 and TRBJ2-5; the D gene TCRdb calls, TRBD2, cannot be checked with no DNA. Germline V gene lookup returns CDR1 SGHTA and CDR2 FQGNSA. This CDR3 has 17 residues. The CDR3 here is CASSLGTSGGIRVTQYF.

The chain uses TRBV19 and TRBJ2-7; the TCRdb call, TRBD1, lacks DNA for checking. The CDR3 is made up of 14 amino acids. Germline values: CDR1 LNHDA, CDR2 SQIVND (reference sequence). CDR3 loop: CASSPGQETYEQYF.

The chain links TRBV6-6 to TRBJ1-5; checking the TCRdb D call of TRBD1 is not possible without DNA. Germline loops: CDR1 MNHNY, CDR2 SVGAGI (reference sequence). There are 14 residues in the CDR3. CDR3 region: CASNDRGRVQPQHF.

This chain joins TRBV7-9 and TRBJ2-3; absent DNA, TCRdb's TRBD1 call cannot be checked. The CDR3 contains 15 residues. The germline V gene encodes CDR1 SEHNR and CDR2 FQNEAQ (reference sequence). CDR3 amino acids: CASGPEGHGGDTQYF.

The chain couples TRBV6-5 to TRBJ2-5. The CDR3 loop spans 13 amino acids. Germline CDR1 is MNHEY and CDR2 is SVGAGI. The CDR3 loop is CASSYERKETQYF.